This TCR beta chain was captured by sequencing in a study of metastatic and nonmetastatic thyroid tumors. TCRdb used MiXCR to call clones anew from the PCR reads. The sample holds approximately 19,000 clones; 35% to 40% are singletons and the top ten take roughly a quarter. Germline CDR1 is SGHDT and CDR2 is YYEEEE. Losses at the gene ends were 1 base for V and 3 bases for J; bases not matched to a gene: 14. The CDR3 consists of 18 residues. Thyroid surgery had not been preceded by any treatment in any patient. The sequence was obtained from a female donor with papillary thyroid cancer or a benign thyroid nodule (not recorded which). Some clones in this sample may be carry-over from other donors' samples. Sequenced input: tumor tissue. This chain links TRBV5-6 with TRBJ2-5; 8 bases are shared with TRBD1. This CDR3 reads CASSLTPGSADREETQYF. The CDR3 nucleotides read TGTGCCAGCAGCTTGACTCCCGGTAGCGCGGACAGGGAAGAGACCCAGTACTTC.